This T cell receptor (beta chain) was found in a study of cytomegalovirus exposure and HLA in healthy donors. The germline V gene encodes CDR1 DFQATT and CDR2 SNEGSKA (reference sequence). Trimming took off 6 bases at V and 11 bases at J, with 15 bases between the two ends. This CDR3 spans 11 amino acids. 60 Vbeta and 13 Jbeta primers were used in PCR. Here immunoSEQ multiplex PCR was the method, and the copy in TCRdb shows in-frame clones only, minus some. The sample has about 160,000 clones; 75% are singletons. This receptor was identified in a woman in her 50s in good health and CMV-seropositive. The sample comprised PBMCs. This chain joins TRBV20-1 and TRBJ2-3; D might be TRBD1 (5 bases). CDR3 sequence (DNA): TGCAGTGCAGCAACAGGTACGGGGCAGTATTTT. Protein sequence: CSAATGTGQYF.